A single sample is the source of the 13 T cell receptor beta chains below, sequenced in a study of cytomegalovirus exposure and HLA in healthy donors. The table came from immunoSEQ multiplex PCR; TCRdb's copy has only in-frame clones and leaves some out. This sample has tens of thousands of clones, with 85% found just once. Sequenced: PBMCs. Source of these receptors: a man aged 18 to 30 in good health and CMV-seropositive.

This rearrangement joins TRBV29-1 to TRBJ2-1; tentative D call: TRBD1 (6 bases). Germline V gene data show CDR1 as SQVTM and CDR2 as ANQGSEA. Deletions cut 3 bases from V and 5 bases from J, with 17 bases between. This CDR3 spans 15 amino acids. The CDR3 DNA is TGCAGCGTTGAGAGAATGCGGACAGCAAACAATGAGCAGTTCTTC. Protein sequence: CSVERMRTANNEQFF.

The chain couples TRBV5-4 to TRBJ2-3; tentatively, D is TRBD2 (6 bases). The germline gives CDR1 SGHNT, CDR2 YYREEE (reference sequence). V was trimmed by 5 bases and J by 2 bases, leaving 15 bases between them. The CDR3 spans 15 residues. This chain's CDR3 is CASSRDLSNTDTQYF. The DNA for the CDR3 is TGTGCCAGCAGTAGGGACTTGTCTAACACAGATACGCAGTATTTT. The full variable domain, with the rest looked up from reference TRBV5-4 and TRBJ2-3, is ETGVTQSPTHLIKTRGQQVTLRCSSQSGHNTVSWYQQALGQGPQFIFQYYREEENGRGNFPPRFSGLQFPNYSSELNVNALELDDSALYLCASSRDLSNTDTQYFGPGTRLTVL.

The chain recombines TRBV7-6 with TRBJ2-7; 10 bases match TRBD1. The CDR3 covers 16 residues. V lost 5 bases, J lost 0 bases, and 7 bases stayed unmatched. Germline CDR1 reads SGHVS; CDR2 reads FNYEAQ. This CDR3 reads CASSGGTGDNSYEQYF. The DNA of the CDR3 is TGTGCCAGCAGCGGGGGGACAGGGGACAACTCCTACGAGCAGTACTTC.

This clone has just a few counts. The chain employs TRBV2 and TRBJ2-2; D gene uncertain. The germline V gene has CDR1 SNHLY and CDR2 FYNNEI. V lost 4 bases, J lost 5 bases, and 11 bases lay in between. This CDR3 is 14 amino acids long. The CDR3 region is CASSVSGGTGELFF. The DNA of the CDR3 is TGTGCCAGCAGTGTGTCAGGTGGGACCGGGGAGCTGTTTTTT.

The chain is built from TRBV7-3 and TRBJ2-3, with TRBD1 matching over 9 bases. The germline V gene encodes CDR1 SGHTA and CDR2 FQGTGA. The V gene end was trimmed by 5 bases and the J gene end by 7 bases; junction bases not matched to a gene: 4. The CDR3 contains 13 residues. CDR3: CASSTDRGNTQYF. CDR3 coding DNA: TGTGCCAGCAGCACGGACAGGGGCAATACGCAGTATTTT.

The V and J genes are TRBV28 and TRBJ1-5; D is perhaps TRBD1 (5 bases). This CDR3 comprises 17 residues. Trimming shortened V by 3 bases and J by 4 bases, and 19 bases separated the two germline ends. Germline lookup yields CDR1 MDHEN and CDR2 SYDVKM. DNA for the CDR3: TGTGCCAGCAGTTTTACCAGGACGGGGGAGCCTAATCAGCCCCAGCATTTT. Its translation is CASSFTRTGEPNQPQHF.

The genes are TRBV7-9 and TRBJ1-4; 11 bases are shared with TRBD1. CDR1 and CDR2 from the germline V gene are SEHNR and FQNEAQ (reference sequence). The CDR3 covers 18 residues. After removal of 5 bases from V and 7 bases from J, the junction contained 15 bases not matched to a gene. The CDR3: CASSPPLTRTGGLEKLFF. As DNA, the CDR3 is TGTGCCAGCAGCCCACCCCTAACACGGACAGGGGGCCTTGAAAAACTGTTTTTT.

V gene TRBV18 combines with J gene TRBJ1-1; a weak D match, TRBD1 (5 bases). CDR1 KGHSH and CDR2 LQKENI come from the germline V gene. The CDR3 extends over 14 amino acids. The V end lost 3 bases, the J end lost 2 bases, and 10 bases lay between the germline ends. The CDR3 loop is CASSPVGGNTEAFF. CDR3 sequence (DNA): TGTGCCAGCTCACCCGTCGGGGGTAACACTGAAGCTTTCTTT. The whole variable domain, filled in from reference TRBV18 and TRBJ1-1, reads NAGVMQNPRHLVRRRGQEARLRCSPMKGHSHVYWYRQLPEEGLKFMVYLQKENIIDESGMPKERFSAEFPKEGPSILRIQQVVRGDSAAYFCASSPVGGNTEAFFGQGTRLTVV.

V and J are TRBV4-1 and TRBJ2-1, with D unclear. The germline V and J ends were trimmed by 1 base and 10 bases, with 14 bases remaining between them. Germline CDR1 is MGHRA and CDR2 is YSYEKL. CDR3 length equals 14 residues. DNA of the CDR3: TGCGCCAGCAGCCAAGTTCTCCCCAGTTGGGAGCAGTTCTTC. As protein: CASSQVLPSWEQFF.

The genes are TRBV5-8 and TRBJ1-3; 8 bases align to TRBD1. The CDR3 length is 13 residues. The germline CDR1 and CDR2 sequences are SGHTS and YDEGEE. With 4 bases clipped from V and 4 bases from J, the junction kept 1 base outside the gene matches. The CDR3 bases are TGTGCCAGCAGCGACAGGGGCGGAAACACCATATATTTT. This encodes CASSDRGGNTIYF.

This chain joins TRBV10-2 and TRBJ2-7, with 13 bases that match TRBD2. CDR1 WSHSY and CDR2 SAAADI come from the germline V gene. The CDR3 length is 22 residues. The ends lost 5 bases at V and 5 bases at J; junction bases unmatched: 27. Written as DNA, the CDR3 is TGCGCCAGCAGTACAGTCCCGGGACAGGGGAATTTACTAGCGGGAGGGCTCGACGAGCAGTACTTC. The encoded protein is CASSTVPGQGNLLAGGLDEQYF.

The chain has TRBV10-3 and TRBJ1-2; a possible D gene is TRBD1 (5 bases). V was trimmed by 6 bases and J by 8 bases, leaving 10 bases between them. Looked up from germline, CDR1 is ENHRY and CDR2 is SYGVKD. The CDR3 is 11 residues long. The CDR3 region is CAIRWGGGYTF. CDR3 coding DNA: TGTGCCATCAGGTGGGGCGGCGGCTACACCTTC.

The gene calls are TRBV28 and TRBJ2-1; 12 positions agree with TRBD2. Trimming at V came to 3 bases and at J to 0 bases, leaving 6 bases not matched to a gene. CDR3 size: 18 residues. The germline V gene encodes CDR1 MDHEN and CDR2 SYDVKM. DNA for the CDR3: TGTGCCAGCAGTTTGGTACTAGCGGGAGGACTCTCCTACAATGAGCAGTTCTTC. Translating gives CASSLVLAGGLSYNEQFF.